These 25 T cell receptor beta chains came from one sample sequenced in a study of high-grade serous ovarian cancer treatment subgroups (dated by TCRdb to the early 2020s). Libraries came from the immunoSEQ multiplex PCR assay. In its TCRdb copy, this immuneACCESS table keeps in-frame sequences only and misses some clones. Where compared with another copy, unresolved V genes explain less than half of these, and the others have no known cause. Recorded for this sample are approximately 5,800 clones; just over 70% of them occurred a single time. 7.7% of the sample is held by the ten biggest clonotypes. The tumor samples were collected prior to definitive surgery or chemotherapy. The specimen was tumor tissue. The receptor source for this set is a human donor with high-grade serous ovarian cancer.

The J gene is TRBJ2-3, the V gene TRBV27; 7 bases are shared with TRBD1. V was clipped by 11 bases and J by 2 bases; unmatched bases: 7. Germline CDR1 reads MNHEY; CDR2 reads SMNVEV (reference sequence). The CDR3 totals 13 residues. CDR3 amino acids: CAGRDSVTDTQYF. CDR3 DNA sequence: TGTGCCGGAAGGGACAGTGTCACAGATACGCAGTATTTT.

The rearrangement links TRBV14 to TRBJ2-1; 7 nucleotides line up with TRBD1. CDR3 length equals 17 residues. V trimming: 4 bases; J trimming: 7 bases; junction bases outside the gene matches: 16. In germline, CDR1 is SGHDN, CDR2 FVKESK. CDR3 region: CASSLLQGMVSLNEQFF. The CDR3 coding sequence is TGTGCCAGCAGCCTACTACAGGGGATGGTCAGTCTTAATGAGCAGTTCTTC.

This clone was detected only a few times. This sequence joins TRBV7-6 and TRBJ2-5, with 9 bases lining up with TRBD1. This CDR3 is built from 14 residues. CDR1 SGHVS and CDR2 FNYEAQ come from the germline V gene. V lost 3 bases, J lost 3 bases, and 2 bases stayed unmatched. The CDR3 spells CASSFGTGKETQYF. The CDR3, as DNA: TGTGCCAGCAGCTTCGGGACAGGGAAAGAGACCCAGTACTTC.

The rearrangement uses TRBV5-1 and TRBJ2-3; weak D call: TRBD2 (7 bases). V was pared by 0 bases and J by 1 base, with 12 bases between. The CDR3 contains 16 residues. Germline V gene sequence: CDR1 SGHRS, CDR2 YFSETQ. DNA for the CDR3: TGCGCCAGCAGCTTGGCCGGGGGGCTGGGCACAGATACGCAGTATTTT. Amino acids: CASSLAGGLGTDTQYF.

In this sample, this clone turned up a few times. V gene TRBV29-1 combines with J gene TRBJ2-7, with D possibly TRBD1 on 7 matching bases. V was clipped by 7 bases and J by 1 base, with 11 bases between them. This CDR3 comprises 12 residues. Per the germline V gene, CDR1 is SQVTM and CDR2 is ANQGSEA. The CDR3 region has the DNA TGCAGCGCCGCGGGACAGTCCTACGAGCAGTACTTC. It yields the protein CSAAGQSYEQYF.

The chain carries TRBV7-9 and TRBJ2-5, with a tentative D call TRBD1 (5 bases). In germline, CDR1 is SEHNR, CDR2 FQNEAQ (reference sequence). V was shortened by 5 bases and J by 3 bases, with 10 bases between the two germline ends. The CDR3 covers 13 residues. The CDR3 loop is CASSPTVKETQYF. The CDR3 region has the DNA TGTGCCAGCAGCCCGACAGTTAAAGAGACCCAGTACTTC.

This chain joins TRBV2 and TRBJ2-5, with D perhaps given as TRBD1 or TRBD2 (5 bases each). This CDR3 contains 14 residues. The V gene's germline CDR1 is SNHLY and CDR2 FYNNEI. V lost 9 bases and J lost 1, with 15 bases in between. CDR3 loop: CASSDSNSQETQYF. In DNA, the CDR3 is TGTGCCAGTAGCGACAGCAACAGCCAAGAGACCCAGTACTTC.

The V and J genes are TRBV7-2 and TRBJ2-5; tentatively, D is TRBD1 (5 bases). The last part of the DNA fits TRBJ2-7 better; the J call may be wrong. This CDR3 spans 16 amino acids. From germline, CDR1 is SGHTA and CDR2 FQGNSA. The CDR3 bases are TGTGCCAGCAGCTTAGGAATGGCAGGGAAAGCCTACGAGCAGTACTTC. As protein: CASSLGMAGKAYEQYF.

The chain combines TRBV7-2 with TRBJ1-5; the D gene is possibly TRBD1 (6 bases). Germline loops: CDR1 SGHTA, CDR2 FQGNSA. The ends were cut back, 1 base at V and 7 bases at J, with 17 bases in the middle. The CDR3 sequence is 16 residues long. CDR3 protein: CASSLGIGGAEQPQHF. CDR3 coding DNA: TGTGCCAGCAGCTTAGGGATTGGGGGCGCAGAACAGCCCCAGCATTTT.

V gene TRBV28 combines with J gene TRBJ2-1, with 9 positions matching TRBD2. CDR3 length: 13 residues. CDR1 MDHEN and CDR2 SYDVKM come from the germline V gene. The DNA of the CDR3 is TGTGCAGTTTGGGCGGGGGGGAGGAATGAGCAGTTCTTC. Protein: CAVWAGGRNEQFF.

The chain couples TRBV4-2 to TRBJ1-2; D not resolved. There are 11 residues in the CDR3. Germline V gene lookup returns CDR1 LGHNA and CDR2 YNFKEQ. Between the trimmed V and J ends, which lost 1 base and 5 bases, there was a span of 2 bases. DNA for the CDR3: TGTGCCAGCAGCCAAGGGTATGGCTACACCTTC. It codes for CASSQGYGYTF.

This clone was observed a few times. Germline and junction disagree at one end, which may indicate a read error. This chain links TRBV7-3 with TRBJ2-3; 10 bases are shared with TRBD2. Germline CDR1 reads SGHTA; CDR2 reads FQGTGA. CDR3 size: 14 residues. The CDR3 reads CASSLAGGTDTQYF. The CDR3 DNA sequence: TGTGCCAGCAGTTTAGCGGGGGGCACGGATACGCAGTATTTT.

The chain couples TRBV2 to TRBJ2-4; 12 nucleotides agree with TRBD2. The CDR3 contains 16 residues. Trimming at V came to 3 bases and at J to 0 bases, leaving 0 bases not matched to a gene. CDR1 and CDR2 (germline): SNHLY, FYNNEI. The CDR3 DNA is TGTGCCAGCAGTGAGGGACTAGCGGGAGCCAAAAACATTCAGTACTTC. Translated: CASSEGLAGAKNIQYF.

The sample holds one count of this clone. The chain uses TRBV9 and TRBJ1-1; tentatively, D is TRBD1 (5 bases). CDR3 length: 16 amino acids. Trimming stripped 3 bases from V and 4 bases from J, with 19 bases between. CDR1 is SGDLS and CDR2 is YYNGEE in the germline V gene. The CDR3 region is CASSASGTLRSTEAFF. Written as DNA, the CDR3 is TGTGCCAGCAGCGCTTCAGGGACTTTAAGGAGCACTGAAGCTTTCTTT.

This clone occurred a few times. The chain is built from TRBV6-4 and TRBJ1-1; TRBD1 matches at 9 bases. CDR3 size: 15 residues. Germline-derived CDR1 and CDR2 are MRHNA and SNTAGT. The junction had 1 base not matched to a gene; V was cut back by 0 bases and J by 2 bases. In nucleotides, the CDR3 is TGTGCCAGCAGTGACTCGACAGGGGGTAACACTGAAGCTTTCTTT. Residues: CASSDSTGGNTEAFF.

The V gene is TRBV11-1, the J gene TRBJ2-1, with D unclear. This CDR3 is 14 amino acids long. The germline CDR1 and CDR2 sequences are SGHAT and FQDESV (reference sequence). V was pared by 5 bases and J by 3 bases, with 11 bases between. CDR3 residues: CASSLRSGYNEQFF. The CDR3 nucleotides are TGTGCCAGCAGCCTGAGATCAGGCTACAATGAGCAGTTCTTC.

This chain uses TRBV5-4 with TRBJ1-2, with D tentatively TRBD1 (6 bases). Germline V gives CDR1 SGHNT, CDR2 YYREEE (reference sequence). The CDR3 runs to 13 residues. V gave up 2 bases and J gave up 6 bases, with 11 bases separating them. The CDR3 sequence is CASSLQGSDGYTF. CDR3 coding DNA: TGTGCCAGCAGCTTACAGGGATCGGATGGCTACACCTTC.

DNA for the CDR3: TGCGCCAGGCCCCCGCGGGGGGCGTTTCGCGAGCAGTACTTC. It is translated as CARPPRGAFREQYF. The genes are TRBV4-1 and TRBJ2-7; 8 bases map to TRBD2. The CDR3 contains 14 residues. Trimming cost V 9 bases and J 6 bases; bases outside gene matches: 13. Germline CDR1 and CDR2: MGHRA and YSYEKL.

V usage is TRBV18 and J usage is TRBJ2-1; the match to TRBD2 covers 13 bases. The CDR3 has 17 residues. Trimming cost V 3 bases and J 0 bases; bases outside gene matches: 2. CDR1 and CDR2 from the germline V gene are KGHSH and LQKENI. Here the CDR3 DNA reads TGTGCCAGCTCACCGGGACTAGCGGGGAGCTCCTACAATGAGCAGTTCTTC. Its protein is CASSPGLAGSSYNEQFF.

This rearrangement joins TRBV9 to TRBJ1-3; the D gene is possibly TRBD1 (6 bases). Germline loops: CDR1 SGDLS, CDR2 YYNGEE. CDR3 length equals 13 residues. Trimming cost V 3 bases and J 6 bases, with 10 bases left between them. The CDR3 nucleotides read TGTGCCAGCAGCGCCGGACAGCTAAACACCATATATTTT. This sequence encodes CASSAGQLNTIYF.

The V and J genes are TRBV7-2 and TRBJ2-5; 11 bases match TRBD1. The CDR3 extends over 15 amino acids. V shed 5 bases, J shed 4 bases, and the junction held 6 bases outside the gene matches. Germline CDR1 SGHTA, CDR2 FQGNSA. The CDR3 DNA reads as TGTGCCAGCAGCGCCGGGACAGGGGGTTTAGAGACCCAGTACTTC. Translating it yields CASSAGTGGLETQYF.

The CDR3 loop reads CSVAKTSGGAFQETQYF. CDR3 in DNA: TGCAGCGTTGCCAAGACTAGCGGGGGGGCCTTCCAAGAGACCCAGTACTTC. The chain recombines TRBV29-1 with TRBJ2-5; 14 bases match TRBD2. V shed 4 bases, J shed 1 base, and the junction held 8 bases outside the gene matches. CDR1 and CDR2 (germline): SQVTM, ANQGSEA. This CDR3 is 17 amino acids long. Variable domain in full (rest from reference TRBV29-1 and TRBJ2-5): SAVISQKPSRDICQRGTSLTIQCQVDSQVTMMFWYRQQPGQSLTLIATANQGSEATYESGFVIDKFPISRPNLTFSTLTVSNMSPEDSSIYLCSVAKTSGGAFQETQYFGPGTRLLVL.

The CDR3 sequence: CASTYLDSGYTF. The DNA of the CDR3 is TGTGCCAGCACCTACCTTGACAGCGGCTACACCTTC. The gene calls are TRBV2 and TRBJ1-2, with TRBD1 as a possible D gene (5 bases). Trimming shortened V by 7 bases and J by 8 bases, and 14 bases separated the two germline ends. Per the germline V gene, CDR1 is SNHLY and CDR2 is FYNNEI. There are 12 residues in the CDR3.

This clone appeared a few times. CDR3 protein: CASSFNRGQETQYF. Written as DNA, the CDR3 is TGTGCCAGCAGCTTCAACAGGGGTCAAGAGACCCAGTACTTC. The chain combines TRBV5-4 with TRBJ2-5; TRBD1 aligns across 7 bases. CDR1 and CDR2 from the germline V gene are SGHNT and YYREEE (reference sequence). This CDR3 region has 14 residues. V lost 2 bases and J lost 2; bases outside the gene matches: 3.

The J gene is TRBJ1-3, the V gene TRBV7-2; D perhaps matches TRBD1 (6 bases). The CDR3 loop spans 14 amino acids. The germline CDR1 and CDR2 sequences are SGHTA and FQGNSA. Trimming stripped 5 bases from V and 4 bases from J, with 12 bases between. Written as DNA, the CDR3 is TGTGCCAGCAGCCCCGGACAGTGGGGAAACACCATATATTTT. Its translation: CASSPGQWGNTIYF.